This entry is about one T cell receptor beta chain. Some clones are missing from TCRdb's copy, which holds only in-frame ones; the method was immunoSEQ multiplex PCR. This repertoire shows around 270,000 clones, more than 70% found once; its top ten account for approximately 2.3%. The sample comes from a study of blood T cell repertoires in COVID-19. On the study more broadly: Spain, Italy and the United States supplied samples that represented acute and convalescent COVID-19.

The sequence came from a woman aged 45-65 years with acute or convalescent COVID-19. The sequencing input was peripheral blood.

DNA of the CDR3: TGTGCCAGCAGGAGGGGACTAGCGGGTTCTCCTCACAATGAGCAGTTCTTC. Its translation: CASRRGLAGSPHNEQFF. The chain combines TRBV6-4 with TRBJ2-1; TRBD2 agrees at 12 bases. V gave up 6 bases and J gave up 5 bases; unmatched junction bases: 11. Germline V gives CDR1 MRHNA, CDR2 SNTAGT. The CDR3 sequence is 17 residues long.